This T cell receptor beta chain was observed in a study of cytotoxic CD8 clonotypes in ibrutinib-treated CLL. Findings and caveats of the study: Sampling schedules were unmatched across sustained-remission and progressing patients. Higher circulating CD8+ T-cell counts strongly accompanied higher baseline clonality, above age-matched healthy donors. Clonality was higher at ibrutinib response and returned toward baseline at progression.

The planned depth of sequencing spanned 1 in 200,000 to 1 in 1 million T cells. TCRdb's table, derived via immunoSEQ multiplex PCR, lists solely in-frame clones and lacks some. The data contain 52,000 or so clones, approximately 82% of them singletons. As for this clone: Antigen specificity is unknown.

This CDR3 region has 13 residues. Trimming removed 5 bases from V and 6 bases from J, with 13 bases in between. The germline V gene encodes CDR1 LNHDA and CDR2 SQIVND (reference sequence). This specimen consisted of PBMCs, obtained after 24 months of ibrutinib treatment. The chain combines TRBV19 with TRBJ1-2, with D hard to call. The TCR was taken from a human donor with chronic lymphocytic leukemia. CDR3 DNA: TGTGCCAGTAGTCACCCCGACATGCATGGCTACACCTTC. Its translation: CASSHPDMHGYTF.